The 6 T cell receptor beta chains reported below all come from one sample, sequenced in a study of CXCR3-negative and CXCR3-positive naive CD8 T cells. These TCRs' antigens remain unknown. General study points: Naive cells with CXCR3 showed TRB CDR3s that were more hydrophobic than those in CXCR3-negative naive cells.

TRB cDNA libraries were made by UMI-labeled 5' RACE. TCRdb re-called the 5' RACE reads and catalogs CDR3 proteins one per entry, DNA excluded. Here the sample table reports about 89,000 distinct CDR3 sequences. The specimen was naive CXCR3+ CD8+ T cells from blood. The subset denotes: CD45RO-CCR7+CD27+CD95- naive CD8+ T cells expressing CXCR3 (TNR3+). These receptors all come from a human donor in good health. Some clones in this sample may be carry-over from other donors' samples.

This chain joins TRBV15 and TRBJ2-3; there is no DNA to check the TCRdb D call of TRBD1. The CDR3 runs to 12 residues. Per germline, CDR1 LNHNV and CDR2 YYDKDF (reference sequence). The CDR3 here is CATSPRGDTQYF.

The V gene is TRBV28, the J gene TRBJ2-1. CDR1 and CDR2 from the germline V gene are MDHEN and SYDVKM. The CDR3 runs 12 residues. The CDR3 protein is CASRMGYNEQFF.

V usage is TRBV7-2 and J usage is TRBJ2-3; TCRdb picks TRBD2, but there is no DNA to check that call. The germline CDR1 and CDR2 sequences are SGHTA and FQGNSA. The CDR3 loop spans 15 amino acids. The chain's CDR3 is CASSYPGEWPDTQYF.

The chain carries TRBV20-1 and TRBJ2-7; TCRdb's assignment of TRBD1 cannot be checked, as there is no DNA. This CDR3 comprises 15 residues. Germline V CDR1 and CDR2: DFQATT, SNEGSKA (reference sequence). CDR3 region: CSARDRDRVSYEQYF.

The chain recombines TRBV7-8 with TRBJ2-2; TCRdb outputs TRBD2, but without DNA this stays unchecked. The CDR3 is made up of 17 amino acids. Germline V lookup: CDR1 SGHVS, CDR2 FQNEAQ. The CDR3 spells CASSFRLAGANTGELFF.

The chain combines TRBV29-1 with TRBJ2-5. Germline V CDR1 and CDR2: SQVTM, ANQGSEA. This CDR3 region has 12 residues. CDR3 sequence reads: CSVVHTQETQYF.